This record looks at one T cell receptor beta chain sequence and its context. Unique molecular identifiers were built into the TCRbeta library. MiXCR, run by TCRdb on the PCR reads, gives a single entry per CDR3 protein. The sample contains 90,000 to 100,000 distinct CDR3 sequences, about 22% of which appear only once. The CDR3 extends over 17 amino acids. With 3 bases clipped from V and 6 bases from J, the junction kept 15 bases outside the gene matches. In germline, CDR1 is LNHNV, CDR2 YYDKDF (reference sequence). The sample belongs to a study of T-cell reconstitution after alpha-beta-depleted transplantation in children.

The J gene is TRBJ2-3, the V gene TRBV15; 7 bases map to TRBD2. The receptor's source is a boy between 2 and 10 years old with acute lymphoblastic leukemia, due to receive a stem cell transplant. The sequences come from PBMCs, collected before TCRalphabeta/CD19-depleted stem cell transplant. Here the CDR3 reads CATSSASLPEGGDTQYF. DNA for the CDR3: TGTGCCACCAGCAGTGCCAGCCTTCCAGAGGGAGGGGATACGCAGTATTTT.